These T cell receptor beta chains were read from a single sample in a study of shared clonotypes between healthy human individuals. Data came from immunoSEQ multiplex PCR; TCRdb stores just in-frame clones and leaves some out. The table has about 490,000 clones, roughly 78% seen once. Sequencing was carried out using PBMCs. The receptor source for this set is a woman in her 40s in good health. Some clones in this sample may be carry-over from other donors' samples. Both conserved end residues are part of each CDR3. The D gene is left open where the match is weak. Size is omitted from some rows. Given values are once, few, many or a class for expanded clones.

clone size	J gene	V gene	D gene	CDR3 protein	CDR3 DNA
-	TRBJ2-5	TRBV28	-	CASSLVSETQYF	TGTGCCAGCAGTTTAGTTTCGGAGACCCAGTACTTC
-	TRBJ2-7	TRBV7-2	-	CASSLEGELLYEQYF	TGTGCCAGCAGCTTAGAGGGAGAGTTACTCTACGAGCAGTACTTC
-	TRBJ2-7	TRBV11-2	TRBD1	CASSATRQGAQPLTYEQYF	TGTGCCAGCAGCGCTACTAGACAGGGGGCCCAGCCGCTTACCTACGAGCAGTACTTC
-	TRBJ2-5	TRBV28	-	CASRPGARETQYF	TGTGCCAGCAGACCGGGAGCACGGGAGACCCAGTACTTC
-	TRBJ1-2	TRBV14	-	CASSQGSGRGGYTF	TGTGCCAGCAGCCAAGGTTCGGGGCGGGGTGGCTACACCTTC
few	TRBJ2-3	TRBV7-3	TRBD1	CASSPGQGAGTDTQYF	TGTGCCAGCAGCCCTGGACAGGGGGCAGGCACAGATACGCAGTATTTT
-	TRBJ2-2	TRBV9	TRBD2	CASSAPGTSFPGELFF	TGTGCCAGCAGCGCCCCCGGGACTAGCTTCCCCGGGGAGCTGTTTTTT
-	TRBJ1-3	TRBV29-1	-	CSAGPSSGNTIYF	TGCAGCGCGGGACCGAGCTCTGGAAACACCATATATTTT
many	TRBJ1-2	TRBV30	-	CAWGSKGHWRGYTF	TGTGCCTGGGGCTCAAAGGGACATTGGCGTGGCTACACCTTC
-	TRBJ1-6	TRBV27	TRBD1	CASSWRQGNSPLHF	TGTGCCAGCAGTTGGAGACAGGGGAACTCACCCCTCCACTTT
few	TRBJ1-1	TRBV5-4	-	CASSFSGMVAFF	TGTGCCAGCAGCTTCTCGGGTATGGTCGCTTTCTTT
many	TRBJ1-1	TRBV5-1	-	CASSLGETANTEAFF	TGCGCCAGCAGCTTGGGCGAGACAGCCAACACTGAAGCTTTCTTT
once	TRBJ1-3	TRBV7-8	-	CASSRLPSSGNTIYF	TGTGCCAGCAGCCGTCTCCCCAGCTCTGGAAACACCATATATTTT
-	TRBJ2-1	TRBV11-3	-	CASSLDPLAGEQFF	TGTGCCAGCAGCTTAGATCCGCTGGCCGGAGAGCAGTTCTTC
many	TRBJ2-7	TRBV2	TRBD2	CASSTNPGGVYEQYF	TGTGCCAGCAGTACTAACCCGGGGGGAGTCTACGAGCAGTACTTC
-	TRBJ1-1	TRBV9	-	CASSVAMNTEAFF	TGTGCCAGCAGCGTAGCCATGAACACTGAAGCTTTCTTT
-	TRBJ2-1	TRBV18	-	CASSPLRLRSQGYNEQFF	TGTGCCAGCTCACCACTAAGGCTCCGTAGTCAAGGGTACAATGAGCAGTTCTTC
-	TRBJ2-2	TRBV19	TRBD1	CASSTSGTGAGELFF	TGTGCCAGTAGTACCTCCGGGACAGGGGCCGGGGAGCTGTTTTTT
once	TRBJ2-2	TRBV5-1	-	CASSLVGERTGELFF	TGCGCCAGCAGCTTGGTAGGCGAGAGAACCGGGGAGCTGTTTTTT
-	TRBJ2-2	TRBV18	TRBD1	CASSPQFRDRLRKTNTGELFF	TGTGCCAGCTCACCGCAATTCCGGGACAGGCTTCGCAAAACGAACACCGGGGAGCTGTTTTTT
once	TRBJ2-3	TRBV7-8	-	CASSPSWGTDTQYF	TGTGCCAGCAGCCCCTCCTGGGGCACAGATACGCAGTATTTT
few	TRBJ2-2	TRBV7-8	TRBD1	CASSLRQGVTGELFF	TGTGCCAGCAGTTTGAGACAGGGTGTTACCGGGGAGCTGTTTTTT
-	TRBJ2-7	TRBV7-9	-	CASRERVYHYEQYF	TGTGCCAGCAGAGAACGGGTATACCACTACGAGCAGTACTTC
-	TRBJ2-1	TRBV28	TRBD2	CASSLTSGKLGEQFF	TGTGCCAGCAGTTTAACTAGCGGGAAGTTGGGTGAGCAGTTCTTC
-	TRBJ1-2	TRBV30	TRBD1	CAWTLTGVANYGYTF	TGTGCCTGGACTCTGACAGGGGTAGCTAACTATGGCTACACCTTC
-	TRBJ2-1	TRBV5-5	TRBD1	CASSLRTGNYNEQFF	TGTGCCAGCAGCTTGCGGACAGGGAACTACAATGAGCAGTTCTTC
-	TRBJ2-7	TRBV19	-	CASSGSHTYGEQYF	TGTGCCAGTAGCGGGAGCCACACCTACGGCGAGCAGTACTTC
-	TRBJ1-1	TRBV4-1	TRBD1	CASSQDGTGGVTEAFF	TGCGCCAGCAGCCAAGATGGGACAGGGGGTGTCACTGAAGCTTTCTTT
few	TRBJ2-7	TRBV10-1	TRBD1	CASSECRGDRRVYEQYF	TGCGCCAGCAGTGAATGTCGTGGGGACAGAAGGGTCTACGAGCAGTACTTC
-	TRBJ2-3	TRBV10-3	-	CAIRDEIADTQYF	TGTGCCATCAGGGACGAAATAGCAGATACGCAGTATTTT
few	TRBJ2-5	TRBV9	-	CASSVGAAEETQYF	TGTGCCAGCAGCGTAGGTGCAGCCGAAGAGACCCAGTACTTC
-	TRBJ2-5	TRBV25-1	-	CASNHGGSGKETQYF	TGTGCCAGCAACCATGGGGGTAGCGGAAAAGAGACCCAGTACTTC
-	TRBJ1-2	TRBV4-2	-	CASSPGVGYGYTF	TGTGCCAGCAGCCCCGGGGTTGGCTATGGCTACACCTTC
-	TRBJ2-1	TRBV5-1	-	CASRWTPDNEQFF	TGCGCCAGCAGGTGGACTCCTGACAATGAGCAGTTCTTC
-	TRBJ2-3	TRBV28	-	CASSLSRNTDTQYF	TGTGCCAGCAGTTTAAGCAGAAACACAGATACGCAGTATTTT
-	TRBJ2-1	TRBV12-5	-	CASGWGGLGYNEQFF	TGTGCTAGTGGTTGGGGGGGCTTGGGCTACAATGAGCAGTTCTTC
-	TRBJ1-4	TRBV30	-	CAWSAPRVTNEKLFF	TGTGCCTGGAGTGCACCCAGGGTGACTAATGAAAAACTGTTTTTT
-	TRBJ2-3	TRBV2	TRBD1	CASSLDRGADTQYF	TGTGCCAGCAGTTTGGACAGGGGCGCAGATACGCAGTATTTT
many	TRBJ1-2	TRBV19	-	CASSIPGLNYGYTF	TGTGCCAGTAGTATCCCGGGATTGAACTATGGCTACACCTTC
-	TRBJ2-2	TRBV6-1	TRBD1	CASKIPTGPGELFF	TGTGCCAGCAAGATCCCGACAGGGCCCGGGGAGCTGTTTTTT
-	TRBJ1-3	TRBV7-2	-	CASSLVRGSSGNTIYF	TGTGCCAGCAGCTTAGTAAGGGGGAGCTCTGGAAACACCATATATTTT